What follows are 16 T cell receptor beta chains derived from one specimen sequenced in a study of cytomegalovirus exposure and HLA in healthy donors. PCR used 60 Vbeta primers and 13 Jbeta primers. Data came from immunoSEQ multiplex PCR; TCRdb stores just in-frame clones and leaves some out. The profile shows 200,000 to 250,000 clones, 85% of them singletons. The sequencing sample was made of PBMCs. These TCRs come from a human donor in good health.

J is TRBJ1-2 and V is TRBV7-2, with D perhaps TRBD1 (5 bases). CDR1 and CDR2 (germline): SGHTA, FQGNSA. V shed 6 bases and J shed 1 base, with 15 bases lying between them. The CDR3 is made up of 15 amino acids. CDR3 nucleotide sequence: TGTGCCAGCAGTAAGAAGACAGACGGTAACTATGGCTACACCTTC. Its protein product is CASSKKTDGNYGYTF.

The chain links TRBV10-3 to TRBJ1-1, with no clear D. This CDR3 comprises 14 residues. V was clipped by 0 bases and J by 4 bases, with 9 bases between them. Germline V gene data show CDR1 as ENHRY and CDR2 as SYGVKD. CDR3 residues: CAISESGTTTEAFF. CDR3 nucleotide sequence: TGTGCCATCAGTGAGTCGGGCACAACCACTGAAGCTTTCTTT.

This clone has just one count. The chain carries TRBV5-1 and TRBJ2-3; D gene unclear. The germline V and J ends were trimmed by 2 bases and 1 base, with 11 bases remaining between them. CDR3 length equals 15 residues. Germline V gene data show CDR1 as SGHRS and CDR2 as YFSETQ. CDR3 coding DNA: TGCGCCAGCAGCTTCGGTCTCGCGGGCACAGATACGCAGTATTTT. Protein: CASSFGLAGTDTQYF.

The chain combines TRBV7-9 with TRBJ1-2, with D perhaps TRBD1 (5 bases). This CDR3 is 12 amino acids long. The V gene lost 3 bases and the J gene lost 6 bases, with 8 bases spanning the gap. Germline loops: CDR1 SEHNR, CDR2 FQNEAQ (reference sequence). The CDR3 DNA reads as TGTGCCAGCAGCTTCGGACAAAATGGCTACACCTTC. It translates to CASSFGQNGYTF.

This clone was observed a few times. The chain is built from TRBV9 and TRBJ2-5; 8 bases agree with TRBD2. The CDR3 is 15 residues long. V gave up 0 bases and J gave up 2 bases; unmatched junction bases: 3. Germline assignment: CDR1 SGDLS and CDR2 YYNGEE. The CDR3 spells CASSVVTSEQETQYF. DNA for the CDR3: TGTGCCAGCAGCGTAGTGACTAGCGAACAAGAGACCCAGTACTTC.

The chain links TRBV18 to TRBJ1-2; 8 bases agree with TRBD1. This CDR3 is built from 16 residues. Germline lookup yields CDR1 KGHSH and CDR2 LQKENI. The trim removed 3 bases at V and 4 bases at J, leaving 10 bases unmatched. The CDR3 DNA reads TGTGCCAGCTCACCCGTTGGGACAGGACAACCCTATGGCTACACCTTC. Protein: CASSPVGTGQPYGYTF.

This clone is a singleton in its sample. The chain has TRBV7-2 and TRBJ2-2, with a tentative D call TRBD2 (6 bases). The V gene lost 6 bases and the J gene lost 1 base, with 12 bases spanning the gap. The germline CDR1 and CDR2 sequences are SGHTA and FQGNSA. This CDR3 is 15 amino acids long. This CDR3 is CASRLSGGNTGELFF. CDR3 DNA sequence: TGTGCCAGCAGACTTAGCGGAGGGAACACCGGGGAGCTGTTTTTT.

The rearrangement links TRBV29-1 to TRBJ2-1, with D unresolved. The CDR3 loop spans 11 amino acids. V was clipped by 3 bases and J by 10 bases, with 10 bases between them. Germline CDR1 SQVTM, CDR2 ANQGSEA. CDR3 DNA: TGCAGCGTTGATAGCAGCAAGGAGCAGTTCTTC. As protein: CSVDSSKEQFF.

The chain links TRBV5-1 to TRBJ2-7, with 7 nucleotides matching TRBD2. This CDR3 spans 14 amino acids. The junction had 2 bases not matched to a gene; V was cut back by 2 bases and J by 0 bases. The germline CDR1 and CDR2 sequences are SGHRS and YFSETQ. The CDR3 bases are TGCGCCAGCAGCTTTGGCGGGAGCTCCTACGAGCAGTACTTC. Translated, it gives CASSFGGSSYEQYF.

The chain uses TRBV5-4 and TRBJ2-5; the match to TRBD2 covers 8 bases. Germline-derived CDR1 and CDR2 are SGHNT and YYREEE (reference sequence). CDR3 size: 15 residues. Unmatched junction bases numbered 5, after V lost 3 bases and J lost 1 base. CDR3 residues: CASSSLSGSQETQYF. The CDR3 nucleotides are TGTGCCAGCAGCTCCTTAAGCGGGAGCCAAGAGACCCAGTACTTC. Filled out from reference TRBV5-4 and TRBJ2-5, the complete variable domain reads ETGVTQSPTHLIKTRGQQVTLRCSSQSGHNTVSWYQQALGQGPQFIFQYYREEENGRGNFPPRFSGLQFPNYSSELNVNALELDDSALYLCASSSLSGSQETQYFGPGTRLLVL.

V gene TRBV6-6 combines with J gene TRBJ1-4, with no clear D. Trimming took off 7 bases at V and 2 bases at J, with 11 bases between the two ends. This CDR3 has 14 amino acids. Germline CDR1 and CDR2: MNHNY and SVGAGI (reference sequence). The CDR3 loop is CASNGFVTNEKLFF. The CDR3 region has the DNA TGTGCCAGCAACGGGTTCGTGACTAATGAAAAACTGTTTTTT.

J is TRBJ1-2 and V is TRBV30; 8 positions agree with TRBD1. The CDR3 is 14 amino acids. Per germline, CDR1 GTSNPN and CDR2 SVGIG (reference sequence). V was clipped by 1 base and J by 3 bases; unmatched bases: 4. CDR3 DNA: TGTGCCTGGAGTGCCCGGGACAGGTACTATGGCTACACCTTC. Amino acids: CAWSARDRYYGYTF.

This clone has more than one count but fewer than ten. Different DNA sequences within this sample yield the same CDR3. The chain recombines TRBV6-6 with TRBJ1-1; 7 nucleotides align to TRBD1. V lost 4 bases and J lost 2; bases outside the gene matches: 4. This CDR3 contains 14 residues. Per the germline V gene, CDR1 is MNHNY and CDR2 is SVGAGI (reference sequence). CDR3 in DNA: TGTGCCAGCAGTTTGAGGGGGCACAACACTGAAGCTTTCTTT. Translated: CASSLRGHNTEAFF.

This clone was recorded once. The chain employs TRBV7-8 and TRBJ2-5, with 9 bases that match TRBD2. Judging by the DNA end, TRBJ2-7 fits better; the J call may be wrong. This CDR3 spans 15 amino acids. Germline V gene lookup returns CDR1 SGHVS and CDR2 FQNEAQ. DNA of the CDR3: TGTGCCAGCAGCAAAGTAGCGGGAGCCCTCTACGAGCAGTACTTC. As protein: CASSKVAGALYEQYF.

The J gene is TRBJ1-5, the V gene TRBV6-6; TRBD1 is a possible D gene (5 bases). The CDR3 has 16 residues. Per germline, CDR1 MNHNY and CDR2 SVGAGI (reference sequence). V dropped 5 bases and J dropped 3 bases, with 17 bases sitting between them. CDR3 in amino acids: CASSPERGSDNQPQHF. The DNA of the CDR3 is TGTGCCAGCAGTCCCGAGCGGGGCTCCGACAATCAGCCCCAGCATTTT.

CDR3 sequence (DNA): TGTGCCAGCAGAAAGACAGGGGCATGGAATGGCTACACCTTC. It codes for CASRKTGAWNGYTF. The chain employs TRBV2 and TRBJ1-2, with 8 bases lining up with TRBD1. Looked up from germline, CDR1 is SNHLY and CDR2 is FYNNEI. J was trimmed by 6 bases and V by 6 bases; bases with no gene match: 9. The CDR3 consists of 14 residues.